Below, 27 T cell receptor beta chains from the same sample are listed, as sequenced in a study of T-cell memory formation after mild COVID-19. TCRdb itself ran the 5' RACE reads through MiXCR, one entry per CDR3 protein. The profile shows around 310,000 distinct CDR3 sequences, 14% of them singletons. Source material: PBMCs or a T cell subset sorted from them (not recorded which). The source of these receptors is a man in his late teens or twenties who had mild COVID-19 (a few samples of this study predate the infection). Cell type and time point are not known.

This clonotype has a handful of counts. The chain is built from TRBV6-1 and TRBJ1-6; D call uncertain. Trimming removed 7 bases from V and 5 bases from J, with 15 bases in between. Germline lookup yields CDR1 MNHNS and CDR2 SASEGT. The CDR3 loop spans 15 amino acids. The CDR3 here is CASTHGPTDNSPLHF. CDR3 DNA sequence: TGTGCCAGCACCCACGGACCCACGGATAATTCACCCCTCCACTTT.

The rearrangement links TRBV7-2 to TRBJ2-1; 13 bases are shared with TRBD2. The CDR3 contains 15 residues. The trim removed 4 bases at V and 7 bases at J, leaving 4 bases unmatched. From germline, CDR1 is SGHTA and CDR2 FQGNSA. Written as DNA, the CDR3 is TGTGCCAGCAGCTGGGGGGGACTAGCGGGGAATGAGCAGTTCTTC. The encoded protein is CASSWGGLAGNEQFF. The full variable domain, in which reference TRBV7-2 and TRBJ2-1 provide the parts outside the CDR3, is GAGVSQSPSNKVTEKGKDVELRCDPISGHTALYWYRQSLGQGLEFLIYFQGNSAPDKSGLPSDRFSAERTGGSVSTLTIQRTQQEDSAVYLCASSWGGLAGNEQFFGPGTRLTVL.

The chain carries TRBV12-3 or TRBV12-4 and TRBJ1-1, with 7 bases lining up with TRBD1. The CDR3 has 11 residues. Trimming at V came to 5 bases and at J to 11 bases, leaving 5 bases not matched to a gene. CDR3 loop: CASSRQGMAFF. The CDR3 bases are TGTGCCAGCAGTCGACAGGGAATGGCTTTCTTT.

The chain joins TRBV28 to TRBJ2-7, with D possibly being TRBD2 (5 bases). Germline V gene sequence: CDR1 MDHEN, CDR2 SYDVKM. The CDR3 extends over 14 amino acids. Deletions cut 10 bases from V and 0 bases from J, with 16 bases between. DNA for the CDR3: TGTGCCACCTCGAGAGGGTCCGCCTCCTACGAGCAGTACGTC. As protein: CATSRGSASYEQYV.

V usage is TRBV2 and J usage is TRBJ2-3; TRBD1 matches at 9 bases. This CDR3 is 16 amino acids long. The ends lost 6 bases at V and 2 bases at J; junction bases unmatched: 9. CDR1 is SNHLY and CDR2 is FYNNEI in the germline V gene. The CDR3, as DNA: TGTGCCAGCAGGGGGGACAGGGTAACCATCACAGATACGCAGTATTTT. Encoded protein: CASRGDRVTITDTQYF.

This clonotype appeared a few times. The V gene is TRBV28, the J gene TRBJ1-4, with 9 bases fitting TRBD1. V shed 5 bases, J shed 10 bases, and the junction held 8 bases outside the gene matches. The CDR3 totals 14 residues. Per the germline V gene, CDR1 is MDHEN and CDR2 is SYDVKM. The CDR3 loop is CASSPGQGDGKLFF. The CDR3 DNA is TGTGCCAGCAGTCCGGGACAGGGAGATGGAAAACTGTTTTTT. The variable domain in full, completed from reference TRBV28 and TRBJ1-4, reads DVKVTQSSRYLVKRTGEKVFLECVQDMDHENMFWYRQDPGLGLRLIYFSYDVKMKEKGDIPEGYSVSREKKERFSLILESASTNQTSMYLCASSPGQGDGKLFFGSGTQLSVL.

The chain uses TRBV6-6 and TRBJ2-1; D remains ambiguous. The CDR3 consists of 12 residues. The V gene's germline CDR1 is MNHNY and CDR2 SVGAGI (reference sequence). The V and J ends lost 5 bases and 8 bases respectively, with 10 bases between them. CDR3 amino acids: CASSPLKDEQFF. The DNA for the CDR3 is TGTGCCAGCAGTCCCCTTAAGGATGAGCAGTTCTTC.

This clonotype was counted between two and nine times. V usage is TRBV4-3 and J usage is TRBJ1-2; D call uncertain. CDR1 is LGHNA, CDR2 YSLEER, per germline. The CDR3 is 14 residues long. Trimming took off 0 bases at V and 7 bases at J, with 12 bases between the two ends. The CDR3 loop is CASSQDFPVPGYTF. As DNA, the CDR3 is TGCGCCAGCAGCCAAGATTTTCCAGTCCCTGGCTACACCTTC.

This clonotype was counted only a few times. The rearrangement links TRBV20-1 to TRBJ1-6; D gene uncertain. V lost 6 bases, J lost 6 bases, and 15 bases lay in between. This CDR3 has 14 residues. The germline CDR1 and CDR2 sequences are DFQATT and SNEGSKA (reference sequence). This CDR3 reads CSAYRRGGNSPLHF. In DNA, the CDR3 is TGCAGTGCCTACCGTCGAGGAGGTAATTCACCCCTCCACTTT.

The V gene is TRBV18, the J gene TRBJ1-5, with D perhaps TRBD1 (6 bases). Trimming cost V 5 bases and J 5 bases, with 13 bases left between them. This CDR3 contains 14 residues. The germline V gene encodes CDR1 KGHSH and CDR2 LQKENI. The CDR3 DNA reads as TGTGCCAGCTCAGAACAGGGTTTAGATCAGCCCCAGCATTTT. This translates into CASSEQGLDQPQHF.

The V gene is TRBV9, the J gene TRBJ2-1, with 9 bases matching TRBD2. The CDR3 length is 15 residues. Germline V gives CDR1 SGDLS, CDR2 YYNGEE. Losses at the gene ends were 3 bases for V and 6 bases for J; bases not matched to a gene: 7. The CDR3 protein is CASSAPSGAGNEQFF. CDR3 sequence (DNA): TGTGCCAGCAGCGCCCCTAGCGGGGCGGGCAATGAGCAGTTCTTC.

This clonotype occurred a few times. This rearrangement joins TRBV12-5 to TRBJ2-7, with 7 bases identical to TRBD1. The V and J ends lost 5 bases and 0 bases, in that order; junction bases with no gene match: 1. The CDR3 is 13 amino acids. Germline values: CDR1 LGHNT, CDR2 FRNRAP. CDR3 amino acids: CASGRDSSYEQYF. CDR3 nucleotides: TGTGCTAGTGGTAGGGACAGCTCCTACGAGCAGTACTTC. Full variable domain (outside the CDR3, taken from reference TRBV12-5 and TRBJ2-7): DARVTQTPRHKVTEMGQEVTMRCQPILGHNTVFWYRQTMMQGLELLAYFRNRAPLDDSGMPKDRFSAEMPDATLATLKIQPSEPRDSAVYFCASGRDSSYEQYFGPGTRLTVT.

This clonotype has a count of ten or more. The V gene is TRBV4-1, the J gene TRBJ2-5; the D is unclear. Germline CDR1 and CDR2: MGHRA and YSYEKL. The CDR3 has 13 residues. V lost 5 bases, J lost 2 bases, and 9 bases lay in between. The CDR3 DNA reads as TGCGCCAGCAGCGTTATCGAGCAAGAGACCCAGTACTTC. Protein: CASSVIEQETQYF.

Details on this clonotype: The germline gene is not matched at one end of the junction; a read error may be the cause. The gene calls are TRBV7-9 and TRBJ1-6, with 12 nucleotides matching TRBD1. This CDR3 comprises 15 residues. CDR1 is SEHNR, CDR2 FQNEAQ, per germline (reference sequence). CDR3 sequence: CASGLGTGGNSPLHF. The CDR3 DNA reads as TGTGCCAGCGGCTTAGGGACAGGGGGCAATTCACCCCTCCACTTT.

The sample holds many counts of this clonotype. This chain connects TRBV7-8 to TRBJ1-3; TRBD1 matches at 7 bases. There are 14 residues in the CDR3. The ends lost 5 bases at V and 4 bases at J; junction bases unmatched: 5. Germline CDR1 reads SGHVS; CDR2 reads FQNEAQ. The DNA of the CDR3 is TGTGCCAGCAGCCCAGGGGGGTTCGGAAACACCATATATTTT. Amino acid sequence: CASSPGGFGNTIYF.

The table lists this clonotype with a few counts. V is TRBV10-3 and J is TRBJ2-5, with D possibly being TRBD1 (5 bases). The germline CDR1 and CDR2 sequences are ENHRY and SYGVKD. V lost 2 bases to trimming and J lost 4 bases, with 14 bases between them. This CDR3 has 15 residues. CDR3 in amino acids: CAISEKGFYSETQYF. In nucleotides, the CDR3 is TGTGCCATCAGTGAGAAGGGGTTTTACTCAGAGACCCAGTACTTC.

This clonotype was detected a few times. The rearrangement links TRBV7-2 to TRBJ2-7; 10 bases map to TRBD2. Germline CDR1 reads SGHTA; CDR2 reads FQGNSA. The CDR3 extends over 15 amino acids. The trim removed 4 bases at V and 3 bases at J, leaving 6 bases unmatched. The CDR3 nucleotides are TGTGCCAGCAGCTATACTAGCGGGAAGAACTACGAGCAGTACGTC. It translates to CASSYTSGKNYEQYV.

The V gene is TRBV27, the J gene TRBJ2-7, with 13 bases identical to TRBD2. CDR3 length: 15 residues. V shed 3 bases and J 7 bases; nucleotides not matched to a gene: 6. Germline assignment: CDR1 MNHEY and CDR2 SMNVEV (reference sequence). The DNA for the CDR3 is TGTGCCAGCAGTTTCCTAGGGACTAGCGGGGAAGAGCAGTACTTC. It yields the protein CASSFLGTSGEEQYF.

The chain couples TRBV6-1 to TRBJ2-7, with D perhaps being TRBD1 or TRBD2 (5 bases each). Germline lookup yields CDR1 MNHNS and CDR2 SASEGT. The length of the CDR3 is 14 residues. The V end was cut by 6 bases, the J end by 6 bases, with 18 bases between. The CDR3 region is CASRRDPGAGEQYF. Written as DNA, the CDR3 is TGTGCCAGCAGAAGGGACCCCGGGGCCGGCGAGCAGTACTTC.

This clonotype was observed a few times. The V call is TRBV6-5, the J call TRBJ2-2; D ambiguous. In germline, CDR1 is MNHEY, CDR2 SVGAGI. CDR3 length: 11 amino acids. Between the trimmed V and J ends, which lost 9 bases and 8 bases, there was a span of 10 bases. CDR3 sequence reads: CASQLGGELFF. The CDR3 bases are TGTGCCAGTCAACTGGGGGGGGAGCTGTTTTTT.

CDR3 nucleotide sequence: TGTGCCAGCAGCTTAGACCCCGGACAGGGCCTAGATGGCTACACCTTC. Its translation is CASSLDPGQGLDGYTF. The J gene is TRBJ1-2, the V gene TRBV7-9; 8 nucleotides line up with TRBD1. V lost 1 base to trimming and J lost 6 bases; unmatched junction nucleotides: 10. The CDR3 runs to 16 residues. Germline CDR1 reads SEHNR; CDR2 reads FQNEAQ (reference sequence). Full variable domain (rest looked up from reference TRBV7-9 and TRBJ1-2): DTGVSQNPRHKITKRGQNVTFRCDPISEHNRLYWYRQTLGQGPEFLTYFQNEAQLEKSRLLSDRFSAERPKGSFSTLEIQRTEQGDSAMYLCASSLDPGQGLDGYTFGSGTRLTVV.

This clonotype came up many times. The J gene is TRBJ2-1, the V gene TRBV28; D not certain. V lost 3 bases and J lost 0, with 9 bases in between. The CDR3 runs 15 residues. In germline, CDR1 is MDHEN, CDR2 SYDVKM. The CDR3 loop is CASSLLWRSYNEQFF. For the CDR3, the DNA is TGTGCCAGCAGTTTGTTATGGCGCTCCTACAATGAGCAGTTCTTC.

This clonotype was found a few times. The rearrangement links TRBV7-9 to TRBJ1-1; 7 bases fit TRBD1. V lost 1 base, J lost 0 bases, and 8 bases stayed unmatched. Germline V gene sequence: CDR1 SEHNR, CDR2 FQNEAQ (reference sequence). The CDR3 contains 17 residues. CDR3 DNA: TGTGCCAGCAGCTTAGGGGACAGAAGATATATGAACACTGAAGCTTTCTTT. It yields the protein CASSLGDRRYMNTEAFF.

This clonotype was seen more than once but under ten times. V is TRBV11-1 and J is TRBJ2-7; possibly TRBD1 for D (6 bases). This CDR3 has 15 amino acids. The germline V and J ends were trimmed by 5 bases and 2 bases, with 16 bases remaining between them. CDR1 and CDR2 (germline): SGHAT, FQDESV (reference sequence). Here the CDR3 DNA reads TGTGCCAGCAGCGCCTACAGGGATAATCCCTACGAGCAGTACTTC. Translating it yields CASSAYRDNPYEQYF.

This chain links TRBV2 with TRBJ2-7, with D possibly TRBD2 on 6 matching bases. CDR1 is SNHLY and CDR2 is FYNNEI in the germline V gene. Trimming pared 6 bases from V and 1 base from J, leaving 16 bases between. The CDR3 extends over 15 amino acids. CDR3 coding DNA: TGTGCCAGCAGGGCCCGGGGGACGGGGTCCTACGAGCAGTACGTC. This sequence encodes CASRARGTGSYEQYV.

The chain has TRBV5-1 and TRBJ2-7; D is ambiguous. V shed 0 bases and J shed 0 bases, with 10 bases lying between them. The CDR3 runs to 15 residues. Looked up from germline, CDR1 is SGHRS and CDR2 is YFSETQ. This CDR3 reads CASSLAPWGSYEQYF. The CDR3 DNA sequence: TGCGCCAGCAGCTTGGCCCCGTGGGGCTCCTACGAGCAGTACTTC. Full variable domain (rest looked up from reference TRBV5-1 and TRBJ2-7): KAGVTQTPRYLIKTRGQQVTLSCSPISGHRSVSWYQQTPGQGLQFLFEYFSETQRNKGNFPGRFSGRQFSNSRSEMNVSTLELGDSALYLCASSLAPWGSYEQYFGPGTRLTVT.

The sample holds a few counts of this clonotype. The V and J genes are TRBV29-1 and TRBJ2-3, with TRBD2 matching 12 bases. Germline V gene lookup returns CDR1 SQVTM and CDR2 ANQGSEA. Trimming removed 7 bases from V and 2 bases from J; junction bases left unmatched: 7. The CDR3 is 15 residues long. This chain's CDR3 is CSERLAGDNTDTQYF. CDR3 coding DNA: TGCAGCGAGCGACTAGCGGGGGATAACACAGATACGCAGTATTTT.